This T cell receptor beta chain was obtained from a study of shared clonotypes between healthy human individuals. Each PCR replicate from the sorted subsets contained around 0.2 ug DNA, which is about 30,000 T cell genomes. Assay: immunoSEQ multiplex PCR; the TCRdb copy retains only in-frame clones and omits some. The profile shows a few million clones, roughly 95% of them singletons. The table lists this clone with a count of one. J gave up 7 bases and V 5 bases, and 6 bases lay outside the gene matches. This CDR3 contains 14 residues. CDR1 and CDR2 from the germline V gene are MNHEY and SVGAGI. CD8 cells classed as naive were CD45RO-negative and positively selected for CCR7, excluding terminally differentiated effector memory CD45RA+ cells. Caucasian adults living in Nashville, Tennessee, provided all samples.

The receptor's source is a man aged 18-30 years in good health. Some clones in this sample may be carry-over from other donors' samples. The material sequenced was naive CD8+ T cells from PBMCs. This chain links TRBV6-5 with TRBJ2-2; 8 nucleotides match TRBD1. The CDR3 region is CASSRQGPGGELFF. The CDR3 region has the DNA TGTGCCAGCAGTCGACAGGGGCCGGGCGGGGAGCTGTTTTTT.